This T cell receptor (beta chain) was observed in a study of identical twins. Trimming pared 2 bases from V and 5 bases from J, leaving 10 bases between. In germline, CDR1 is SGHDT, CDR2 YYEEEE. This CDR3 has 13 amino acids. TCRdb used MiXCR to reprocess the 5' RACE reads, holding one entry per CDR3 protein. The sample has roughly 480,000 distinct CDR3 sequences, roughly a quarter seen once. These records were also assigned to another study, of T cells expressing NK-cell markers.

The sample comprised CD4+ T cells sorted from blood. The origin of this receptor is a woman aged 18-30 years in good health. The chain has TRBV5-6 and TRBJ1-1; TRBD1 might be the D (5 bases). The CDR3, as DNA: TGTGCCAGCAGCTTTGTTCAGGGAACTGAAGCTTTCTTT. Amino acids: CASSFVQGTEAFF.